This TCR beta chain was identified in a study of blood T cell repertoires in COVID-19. Turning to the study itself: Italy, Spain and the United States were the sources of the convalescent and acute COVID-19 samples.

Trimming cost V 6 bases and J 2 bases, with 14 bases left between them. This CDR3 spans 14 amino acids. Germline lookup yields CDR1 MDHEN and CDR2 SYDVKM. Repertoires were generated with immunoSEQ multiplex PCR, while TCRdb's copy carries only in-frame clones and drops some. The sample shows about half a million clones, 70% to 90% of them seen only once. The specimen sequenced was peripheral blood. The chain is built from TRBV28 and TRBJ2-7; no definite D call. The clonotype was recovered from a human donor in a cohort sampled during active COVID-19. The CDR3 protein is CASSPGGRTYEQYF. The CDR3 nucleotides read TGTGCCAGCAGCCCCGGTGGCAGGACCTACGAGCAGTACTTC.